Sequencing of this TCR beta chain was carried out in a study of T-cell memory formation after mild COVID-19. Study results and limitations: CD4+ contracting clones lay mainly in CM and EM, CD8+ ones in EMRA. Contracting clones from day 15 to 85 showed balanced CD4/CD8; later expanders favored CD4+. Pre-infection memory harbored some responding clones, suggesting cross-reactive memory joined.

TCRdb analysed the 5' RACE reads with MiXCR anew, one entry per CDR3 protein. Of around 450,000 distinct CDR3 sequences listed, roughly 26% are singletons. Germline assignment: CDR1 KGHSH and CDR2 LQKENI. CDR3 length: 13 residues. V was pared by 2 bases and J by 6 bases, with 10 bases between. This clonotype was seen a few times. Antigen: not known. Input material: PBMCs or a T cell subset sorted from them (not recorded which). The sequence came from an adult woman who had mild COVID-19 (a few samples of this study predate the infection). Cell type and time point are not known. This chain links TRBV18 with TRBJ1-1, with a tentative D call TRBD1 (6 bases). CDR3 DNA sequence: TGTGCCAGCTCACCATCCGGACAGTCTGAAGCTTTCTTT. Translated, it gives CASSPSGQSEAFF.